This is a list of T cell receptor beta chains from one sample in a study of CD8+ T cells in alopecia areata. Repertoires were generated with immunoSEQ multiplex PCR, while TCRdb's copy carries only in-frame clones and drops some. The profile covers over 150,000 clones, with over 55% appearing a single time and 1.5% to 2% taken by the ten largest. Here the sequenced sample was CD4+ T cells sorted from blood, taken at week 0. Receptors were obtained from a human donor with alopecia areata. CDR3s include the opening cysteine and the closing phenylalanine or tryptophan. D genes are given only for firm matches. Rows give clone size only sometimes, using once, few, many, or a class for an expanded clone.

cdr3_nt,cdr3_aa,j_call,clone_size,cdr3_length,d_call,v_call
TGTGCCAGCAGTGCCAGGATAAATCGGAATGAGCAGTTCTTC,CASSARINRNEQFF,TRBJ2-1,NA,14,NA,TRBV2
TGCAGCGTGGGGTTCGACACTTCGCAAGAGACCCAGTACTTC,CSVGFDTSQETQYF,TRBJ2-5,few,14,NA,TRBV29-1
TGTGCCTGGTGTCGGGGGTACGGGAACAACTACAATGAGCAGTTCTTC,CAWCRGYGNNYNEQFF,TRBJ2-1,NA,16,NA,TRBV30
TGTGCCAGCAGCTGGAATGATGACAGGCCCTACGAGCAGTACTTC,CASSWNDDRPYEQYF,TRBJ2-7,NA,15,NA,TRBV5-6
TGTGCCTGGAGTGGAGGGGACAGGGGGGGCACTGAAGCTTTCTTT,CAWSGGDRGGTEAFF,TRBJ1-1,few,15,TRBD1,TRBV30
TGTGCCAGCAGTTTGGGGAGACAGCGGGAACAGCCCCAGCATTTT,CASSLGRQREQPQHF,TRBJ1-5,NA,15,NA,TRBV27
TGTGCCAGCAGTTTTTCGGGGCCTATCTACAATGAGCAGTTCTTC,CASSFSGPIYNEQFF,TRBJ2-1,NA,15,NA,TRBV28
TGCAGTGCCGGGAGTGAGGGGGCGGTCGGTGGCTACACCTTC,CSAGSEGAVGGYTF,TRBJ1-2,NA,14,TRBD1,TRBV29-1
TGTGCCAGCAGTCCCCTTTGGGGCAGCGCTGAAGCTTTCTTT,CASSPLWGSAEAFF,TRBJ1-1,NA,14,NA,TRBV6-5
TGCAGCGTTGCAGGGACCGGCCTCGGTGAGCAGTTCTTC,CSVAGTGLGEQFF,TRBJ2-1,NA,13,NA,TRBV29-1
TGCGCCAGCAGCCAAGATGCACCTCCGGGCAATCAGCCCCAGCATTTT,CASSQDAPPGNQPQHF,TRBJ1-5,few,16,NA,TRBV4-3
TGTGCCTGGAGTGTGGTGGGAAATGAAGCTTTCTTT,CAWSVVGNEAFF,TRBJ1-1,NA,12,NA,TRBV30
TGCGCCAGCAGCTCCGGGACAGGGATTGGTAATTCACCCCTCCACTTT,CASSSGTGIGNSPLHF,TRBJ1-6,NA,16,TRBD1,TRBV5-1
TGTGCCAGCAGCCCAACATGGGTGAGCAATCAGCCCCAGCATTTT,CASSPTWVSNQPQHF,TRBJ1-5,NA,15,NA,TRBV27
TGCAGCGTTGAAAGGGGCGACTATGGCTACACCTTC,CSVERGDYGYTF,TRBJ1-2,few,12,NA,TRBV29-1
TGCAGCGTTGACGGGGGGACGAACGAAAAACTGTTTTTT,CSVDGGTNEKLFF,TRBJ1-4,NA,13,NA,TRBV29-1
TGTGCCAGCACCTACGGGGCAGGCCGGACTGAAGCTTTCTTT,CASTYGAGRTEAFF,TRBJ1-1,few,14,NA,TRBV2
TGCGCCAGCAGCTTTGGGACTAGTGAGACCCAGTACTTC,CASSFGTSETQYF,TRBJ2-5,NA,13,TRBD2,TRBV4-3
TGCGCCAGCAGCCGCGGGGGGCCGGCCGGCTACACCTTC,CASSRGGPAGYTF,TRBJ1-2,once,13,NA,TRBV4-3
TGTGCCAGCAACTCCGGAGGGGGTGTCGAGCAGTACTTC,CASNSGGGVEQYF,TRBJ2-7,NA,13,NA,TRBV2
TGTGCCAGCAGTGGGGGGGGCACAGATACGCAGTATTTT,CASSGGGTDTQYF,TRBJ2-3,NA,13,TRBD2,TRBV7-8
TGTGCCAGCAGCCAAAGGACTAGCGGTCGTGATACGCAGTATTTT,CASSQRTSGRDTQYF,TRBJ2-3,NA,15,TRBD2,TRBV14
TGTGCCTGGAGTGTACCGGGGAGAAAGGCGGATGGCTACACCTTC,CAWSVPGRKADGYTF,TRBJ1-2,NA,15,NA,TRBV30
TGTGCCAGCAGACTGGGCACAACCTACGAGCAGTACTTC,CASRLGTTYEQYF,TRBJ2-7,once,13,NA,TRBV28
TGTGCCAGCAGCGTAGGAACCGGAGGTCCCGGCGAGACCTGGGACACTGAAGCTTTCTTT,CASSVGTGGPGETWDTEAFF,TRBJ1-1,NA,20,NA,TRBV9
TGCAGCGTTGATTCCCCTTCCACAGATACGCAGTATTTT,CSVDSPSTDTQYF,TRBJ2-3,NA,13,NA,TRBV29-1
TGTGCCAGCAGTTACCCTACAGGGCAGAATTCACCCCTCCACTTT,CASSYPTGQNSPLHF,TRBJ1-6,once,15,NA,TRBV6-6
TGTGCCACCAGCAGACCAGGGGGCTACGAGCAGTACTTC,CATSRPGGYEQYF,TRBJ2-7,NA,13,TRBD1,TRBV15
TGTGCCATCAGTGAGGGACAGGGCGTTGGTGGCTACACCTTC,CAISEGQGVGGYTF,TRBJ1-2,few,14,TRBD1,TRBV10-3
TGCGCCAGCAAGGAAACAGATACGCAGTATTTT,CASKETDTQYF,TRBJ2-3,NA,11,NA,TRBV5-1
TGCAGCGTCCCCGGTACTAGCGGGTTTGAGGATACGCAGTATTTT,CSVPGTSGFEDTQYF,TRBJ2-3,NA,15,TRBD2,TRBV29-1